These 11 T cell receptor beta chains share one sample of origin, sequenced in a study of T cell responses to AZD1222 COVID-19 vaccine. Clones were read by immunoSEQ multiplex PCR, and TCRdb kept only the in-frame ones, dropping some. The sample holds approximately 110,000 clones, around 96% seen once. The specimen comprised peripheral blood, sampled on day 0 of AZD1222 vaccination. The receptors derive from an adult in good health.

V gene TRBV19 combines with J gene TRBJ2-3, with 8 bases that match TRBD1. Trimming took 4 bases from V and 2 from J; bases not matched to a gene: 5. This CDR3 region has 15 residues. Germline assignment: CDR1 LNHDA and CDR2 SQIVND (reference sequence). The CDR3 DNA reads TGTGCCAGTAGTACGGGACAGGTATTCACAGATACGCAGTATTTT. It is translated as CASSTGQVFTDTQYF. The full variable domain, rest sourced from reference TRBV19 and TRBJ2-3, is DGGITQSPKYLFRKEGQNVTLSCEQNLNHDAMYWYRQDPGQGLRLIYYSQIVNDFQKGDIAEGYSVSREKKESFPLTVTSAQKNPTAFYLCASSTGQVFTDTQYFGPGTRLTVL.

V is TRBV15 and J is TRBJ1-1; TRBD1 is a possible D gene (6 bases). The CDR3 spans 14 residues. Germline CDR1 is LNHNV and CDR2 is YYDKDF (reference sequence). V lost 5 bases to trimming and J lost 10 bases, with 20 bases between them. In DNA form, the CDR3 reads TGTGCCACCAGCCCCCCAACAGGGAATGTGGTAGCTTTCTTT. This sequence encodes CATSPPTGNVVAFF.

This clone was seen a single time. The V call is TRBV28, the J call TRBJ1-1, with D hard to call. V shed 3 bases and J shed 0 bases, with 8 bases lying between them. The V gene's germline CDR1 is MDHEN and CDR2 SYDVKM. The CDR3 has 14 residues. The CDR3 spells CASSFSNVNTEAFF. The CDR3 nucleotides read TGTGCCAGCAGTTTCTCTAATGTGAACACTGAAGCTTTCTTT. The whole variable domain, remainder taken from reference TRBV28 and TRBJ1-1, is DVKVTQSSRYLVKRTGEKVFLECVQDMDHENMFWYRQDPGLGLRLIYFSYDVKMKEKGDIPEGYSVSREKKERFSLILESASTNQTSMYLCASSFSNVNTEAFFGQGTRLTVV.

The chain links TRBV3-1 (or the pseudogene TRBV3-2) to TRBJ2-5; 10 nucleotides agree with TRBD1. The trim removed 3 bases at V and 4 bases at J, leaving 5 bases unmatched. Germline V gene data show CDR1 as LGHDT and CDR2 as YNNKEL (reference sequence). The CDR3 loop spans 15 amino acids. The CDR3, as DNA: TGTGCCAGCAGCCAGGGACAGGGGATTGGAGAGACCCAGTACTTC. It specifies CASSQGQGIGETQYF.

The chain uses TRBV12-3 or TRBV12-4 and TRBJ2-3, with 11 bases matching TRBD2. V lost 8 bases to trimming and J lost 8 bases; unmatched junction nucleotides: 6. The CDR3 totals 13 residues. DNA for the CDR3: TGTGCCAGCGCCCTAGCGGGGGGCGTTACGCAGTATTTT. It is translated as CASALAGGVTQYF.

The chain is built from TRBV7-2 and TRBJ1-4; D is perhaps TRBD1 (6 bases). The V and J ends lost 0 bases and 8 bases respectively, with 10 bases between them. This CDR3 is 14 amino acids long. The germline CDR1 and CDR2 sequences are SGHTA and FQGNSA. CDR3 protein: CASSLAGTGEKLFF. The CDR3 bases are TGTGCCAGCAGCTTAGCGGGTACAGGGGAAAAACTGTTTTTT.

V is TRBV30 and J is TRBJ1-5; the D is unclear. V was cut by 2 bases and J by 2 bases, with 10 bases left in between. This CDR3 has 14 residues. Germline V gene lookup returns CDR1 GTSNPN and CDR2 SVGIG (reference sequence). The CDR3 region has the DNA TGTGCCTGGAGTAGGGTTAGTGGCAATCAGCCCCAGCATTTT. Translation: CAWSRVSGNQPQHF.

The gene calls are TRBV28 and TRBJ1-5; D is undetermined. The CDR3 is 17 residues long. CDR1 MDHEN and CDR2 SYDVKM come from the germline V gene. Trimming pared 4 bases from V and 0 bases from J, leaving 16 bases between. The CDR3 sequence is CASSWVKSPYSNQPQHF. The CDR3 DNA reads as TGTGCCAGCAGTTGGGTGAAATCTCCTTATAGCAATCAGCCCCAGCATTTT.

The J gene is TRBJ1-1, the V gene TRBV30, with 10 bases aligning to TRBD1. The CDR3 is 16 residues long. The junction had 9 bases not matched to a gene; V was cut back by 1 base and J by 4 bases. Germline CDR1 reads GTSNPN; CDR2 reads SVGIG (reference sequence). The CDR3 region is CAWSEWDRGSSTEAFF. The CDR3 coding sequence is TGTGCCTGGAGTGAATGGGACAGGGGATCTTCCACTGAAGCTTTCTTT.

This clone appeared once. The rearrangement joins TRBV12-3 or TRBV12-4 to TRBJ1-1; a weak D match, TRBD1 (5 bases). V dropped 2 bases and J dropped 11 bases, with 12 bases sitting between them. The CDR3 is made up of 12 amino acids. The chain's CDR3 is CASSLLSGTAFF. CDR3 sequence (DNA): TGTGCCAGCAGTTTATTATCAGGGACGGCTTTCTTT.

The chain combines TRBV5-1 with TRBJ2-5; D could derive from TRBD1 or TRBD2 (5 bases each). The germline V gene encodes CDR1 SGHRS and CDR2 YFSETQ. The CDR3 has 11 residues. V lost 7 bases and J 9 bases, leaving 13 bases between the germline ends. The DNA for the CDR3 is TGCGCCAGCCGGGACCCCGGGGCCCAGTACTTC. It encodes CASRDPGAQYF.